These 30 T cell receptor beta chains were sequenced from one sample in a study of blood T cell repertoires in COVID-19 (dated by TCRdb to about 2020). Library preparation used the immunoSEQ multiplex PCR assay. Held by TCRdb, this immuneACCESS table contains in-frame sequences only and omits some clones. Under half of the omission traces to an unresolved V gene where checked; the cause of the rest is unknown. A total of about 12,000 clones appear in this sample, just over 70% of them only once. Of the sample, around 6% falls within the top ten clones. Sequenced input: peripheral blood. The receptors come from a man in his 60s with COVID-19, enrolled during active disease.

The chain couples TRBV4-3 to TRBJ2-1; 10 bases agree with TRBD1. Germline CDR1 is LGHNA and CDR2 is YSLEER. The V gene end was trimmed by 4 bases and the J gene end by 8 bases; junction bases not matched to a gene: 8. The CDR3 loop spans 15 amino acids. CDR3 amino acids: CASSRGGTGVYEQFF. CDR3 coding DNA: TGCGCCAGCAGCCGGGGCGGGACAGGGGTCTATGAGCAGTTCTTC.

As for this clone: A read error may account for a junction end that differs from germline. This rearrangement joins TRBV5-1 to TRBJ2-2; D is unresolved. CDR3 size: 14 residues. Germline V gene sequence: CDR1 SGHRS, CDR2 YFSETQ. Here the CDR3 DNA reads TGCGCCAGCAGCTTGGCTGAGAACGCCGGGGAGCTGTTTTTT. Its translation is CASSLAENAGELFF.

DNA for the CDR3: TGTGCCAGCAGTTACGGTCGGTACTCTAACTATGGCTACACCTTC. Residues: CASSYGRYSNYGYTF. The rearrangement links TRBV6-5 to TRBJ1-2; no clear D gene. Looked up from germline, CDR1 is MNHEY and CDR2 is SVGAGI. This CDR3 comprises 15 residues. V shed 2 bases and J shed 0 bases, with 10 bases lying between them.

The rearrangement links TRBV7-2 to TRBJ2-3, with D perhaps TRBD2 (6 bases). The germline gives CDR1 SGHTA, CDR2 FQGNSA. Trimming removed 1 base at V and 5 bases at J, with 16 bases between. The CDR3 runs to 16 residues. This chain's CDR3 is CASSLVGGDVGDTQYF. As DNA, the CDR3 is TGTGCCAGCAGCTTAGTTGGAGGGGATGTGGGAGATACGCAGTATTTT.

The chain couples TRBV28 to TRBJ2-1; 7 bases align to TRBD2. Germline CDR1 and CDR2: MDHEN and SYDVKM. With 1 base clipped from V and 7 bases from J, the junction kept 4 bases outside the gene matches. The CDR3 runs to 14 residues. CDR3 DNA: TGTGCCAGCAGTTTATTCGAGCGGGATAATGAGCAGTTCTTC. Its translation: CASSLFERDNEQFF.

This clone has a handful of counts. This sequence joins TRBV10-3 and TRBJ1-2; D remains unclear. V was trimmed by 2 bases and J by 2 bases, leaving 12 bases between them. CDR1 and CDR2 from the germline V gene are ENHRY and SYGVKD. The CDR3 is 15 amino acids. DNA for the CDR3: TGTGCCATCAGTGAGAGAGGGCAGAAGAACTATGGCTACACCTTC. It specifies CAISERGQKNYGYTF.

The rearrangement links TRBV29-1 to TRBJ2-5, with a possible D match to TRBD1 (5 bases). V gave up 4 bases and J gave up 1 base, with 13 bases separating them. Germline loops: CDR1 SQVTM, CDR2 ANQGSEA. CDR3 size: 14 residues. The CDR3 region has the DNA TGCAGCGTTGCTCTTGGGGCCATCCAAGAGACCCAGTACTTC. Its protein is CSVALGAIQETQYF.

The chain uses TRBV6-2 or TRBV6-3 and TRBJ2-2; D might be TRBD2 (6 bases). Trimming took 5 bases from V and 0 from J, leaving 19 bases between them. Germline V gene sequence: CDR1 MNHEY, CDR2 SVGEGT. The CDR3 contains 18 residues. This chain's CDR3 is CASSLGTREHANTGELFF. The DNA of the CDR3 is TGTGCCAGCAGTCTCGGGACTCGAGAACACGCGAACACCGGGGAGCTGTTTTTT.

The rearrangement joins TRBV3-1 (or the pseudogene TRBV3-2) to TRBJ2-3; D unclear. The CDR3 contains 11 residues. The V and J ends lost 2 bases and 5 bases respectively, with 2 bases between them. Germline CDR1 reads LGHDT; CDR2 reads YNNKEL (reference sequence). The CDR3: CASSQQDTQYF. The CDR3 nucleotides read TGTGCCAGCAGCCAACAAGATACGCAGTATTTT.

This clone was observed once. This chain links TRBV12-3 or TRBV12-4 with TRBJ1-2, with D uncertain. Trimming took off 6 bases at V and 4 bases at J, with 12 bases between the two ends. The CDR3 extends over 13 amino acids. CDR3 residues: CASSSGISYGYTF. The CDR3 DNA reads as TGTGCCAGCAGCTCCGGGATAAGCTATGGCTACACCTTC.

The chain joins TRBV29-1 to TRBJ2-7, with 10 nucleotides matching TRBD1. This CDR3 is 15 amino acids long. The J segment lost 6 bases and the V segment lost 7 bases, leaving 15 bases of the junction unmatched. The germline gives CDR1 SQVTM, CDR2 ANQGSEA. The CDR3 bases are TGCAGCGCTACAACCGACAGGGGGCCAGAGGGCGAGCAGTACTTC. It encodes CSATTDRGPEGEQYF.

The chain joins TRBV18 to TRBJ1-1; no firm D call. The germline V and J ends were trimmed by 3 bases and 8 bases, with 7 bases remaining between them. This CDR3 region has 11 residues. Germline values: CDR1 KGHSH, CDR2 LQKENI. The CDR3, as DNA: TGTGCCAGCTCACCGGGAGCCGAAGCTTTCTTT. Translation: CASSPGAEAFF.

In its sample, this clone was seen a few times. This chain links TRBV7-6 with TRBJ1-4; a weak D match, TRBD1 (6 bases). CDR3 length: 15 amino acids. Germline values: CDR1 SGHVS, CDR2 FNYEAQ. The V and J ends lost 1 base and 2 bases respectively, with 8 bases between them. The CDR3 reads CASSLGQVTNEKLFF. The DNA for the CDR3 is TGTGCCAGCAGCTTAGGACAGGTTACTAATGAAAAACTGTTTTTT.

CDR3 protein: CASSPLGDGTDTQYF. CDR3 sequence (DNA): TGCGCCAGCAGCCCCCTAGGGGATGGCACAGATACGCAGTATTTT. The gene calls are TRBV4-3 and TRBJ2-3, with TRBD1 as a possible D gene (5 bases). V was pared by 4 bases and J by 1 base, with 12 bases between. The CDR3 extends over 15 amino acids. Per the germline V gene, CDR1 is LGHNA and CDR2 is YSLEER.

The chain's CDR3 is CASSSGDAITDTQYF. CDR3 DNA sequence: TGCGCCAGCAGCTCGGGGGACGCGATCACAGATACGCAGTATTTT. V usage is TRBV5-1 and J usage is TRBJ2-3; D may be TRBD2 (6 bases). Between the trimmed V and J ends, which lost 3 bases and 2 bases, there was a span of 13 bases. The CDR3 totals 15 residues. Per the germline V gene, CDR1 is SGHRS and CDR2 is YFSETQ.

V gene TRBV5-1 combines with J gene TRBJ2-2; D unclear. V was cut by 0 bases and J by 5 bases, with 8 bases left in between. Germline CDR1 reads SGHRS; CDR2 reads YFSETQ. The CDR3 is made up of 14 amino acids. CDR3 sequence: CASSLVLFTGELFF. As DNA, the CDR3 is TGCGCCAGCAGCTTGGTCTTATTTACCGGGGAGCTGTTTTTT.

This chain uses TRBV27 with TRBJ2-3, with 7 nucleotides matching TRBD2. Germline-derived CDR1 and CDR2 are MNHEY and SMNVEV (reference sequence). This CDR3 region has 15 residues. V was pared by 4 bases and J by 5 bases, with 9 bases of the junction left unmatched. Here the CDR3 DNA reads TGTGCCAGCAGTTCGCCGGGACTATCGGTAGATACGCAGTATTTT. The encoded protein is CASSSPGLSVDTQYF.

The chain recombines TRBV5-1 with TRBJ2-2, with TRBD1 as a possible D gene (6 bases). CDR3 length: 15 amino acids. Germline values: CDR1 SGHRS, CDR2 YFSETQ. V was cut by 2 bases and J by 5 bases, with 13 bases left in between. CDR3 DNA sequence: TGCGCCAGCAGCTTACAGGGCTTCGGGACCGGGGAGCTGTTTTTT. As protein: CASSLQGFGTGELFF. The variable domain in full, with the rest retrieved from reference TRBV5-1 and TRBJ2-2, is KAGVTQTPRYLIKTRGQQVTLSCSPISGHRSVSWYQQTPGQGLQFLFEYFSETQRNKGNFPGRFSGRQFSNSRSEMNVSTLELGDSALYLCASSLQGFGTGELFFGEGSRLTVL.

The J gene is TRBJ1-1, the V gene TRBV5-6; TRBD1 agrees at 9 bases. The CDR3 runs 14 residues. Germline V gene sequence: CDR1 SGHDT, CDR2 YYEEEE. V shed 4 bases, J shed 6 bases, and the junction held 7 bases outside the gene matches. The CDR3 DNA sequence: TGTGCCAGCAGCAGGGGACAGGGCCGGGCTGAAGCTTTCTTT. Translating gives CASSRGQGRAEAFF.

The CDR3 sequence is CASSSRETQYF. As DNA, the CDR3 is TGTGCCAGCAGCTCCCGGGAGACCCAGTACTTC. This chain links TRBV12-3 or TRBV12-4 with TRBJ2-5; no clear D gene. The CDR3 consists of 11 residues. V was clipped by 6 bases and J by 5 bases, with 7 bases between them.

The J gene is TRBJ2-3, the V gene TRBV18, with a weak D call TRBD1 (6 bases). The CDR3 is 18 residues long. Germline-derived CDR1 and CDR2 are KGHSH and LQKENI. Trimming removed 3 bases from V and 0 bases from J, with 19 bases in between. CDR3 DNA: TGTGCCAGCTCACCGACCGAGGCCCTGGACAGTAGCACAGATACGCAGTATTTT. It specifies CASSPTEALDSSTDTQYF.

This clone has a handful of counts. The V and J genes are TRBV24-1 and TRBJ2-3; 9 positions agree with TRBD2. The CDR3 covers 18 residues. The ends lost 2 bases at V and 4 bases at J; junction bases unmatched: 12. The V gene's germline CDR1 is KGHDR and CDR2 SFDVKD. CDR3 protein: CATSDSPPLAGIPDTQYF. Written as DNA, the CDR3 is TGTGCCACCAGTGATTCGCCCCCCCTAGCGGGAATCCCAGATACGCAGTATTTT.

The chain is built from TRBV18 and TRBJ2-5; 9 nucleotides align to TRBD1. The germline CDR1 and CDR2 sequences are KGHSH and LQKENI. The J segment lost 3 bases and the V segment lost 3 bases, leaving 2 bases of the junction unmatched. The CDR3 loop spans 14 amino acids. The CDR3 sequence is CASSPGTGKETQYF. The CDR3, as DNA: TGTGCCAGCTCACCCGGGACAGGGAAAGAGACCCAGTACTTC.

The table lists this clone with a count of one. The chain has TRBV12-3 or TRBV12-4 and TRBJ1-3, with D hard to call. Trimming cost V 5 bases and J 4 bases, with 6 bases left between them. This CDR3 spans 12 amino acids. This CDR3 reads CASSPRGNTIYF. For the CDR3, the DNA is TGTGCCAGCAGTCCCCGGGGAAACACCATATATTTT.

A few counts support this clone. This rearrangement joins TRBV12-3 or TRBV12-4 to TRBJ1-2; D is undetermined. V lost 3 bases and J 3 bases, leaving 5 bases between the germline ends. The CDR3 runs to 12 residues. Here the CDR3 reads CASSFGHYGYTF. In DNA form, the CDR3 reads TGTGCCAGCAGTTTTGGGCACTATGGCTACACCTTC.

V is TRBV5-1 and J is TRBJ1-2, with D perhaps TRBD1 (6 bases). Trimming took 0 bases from V and 12 from J, leaving 15 bases between them. Germline-derived CDR1 and CDR2 are SGHRS and YFSETQ. The CDR3 has 13 residues. The CDR3 DNA sequence: TGCGCCAGCAGCTTGGCAGGGGTATGGGGCCACACCTTC. This gives the protein CASSLAGVWGHTF.

The DNA of the CDR3 is TGTGCCAGCAGTGATCAGGGGGCCTCCTACGAGCAGTACTTC. It specifies CASSDQGASYEQYF. V is TRBV6-1 and J is TRBJ2-7, with TRBD1 matching 8 bases. The CDR3 extends over 14 amino acids. From germline, CDR1 is MNHNS and CDR2 SASEGT. Trimming removed 3 bases from V and 0 bases from J; junction bases left unmatched: 1.

V is TRBV15 and J is TRBJ2-1, with 11 bases aligning to TRBD1. Trimming at V came to 5 bases and at J to 8 bases, leaving 11 bases not matched to a gene. Germline CDR1 is LNHNV and CDR2 is YYDKDF (reference sequence). CDR3 length: 16 amino acids. DNA of the CDR3: TGTGCCACCAGCGAGGGACAGGGGGACTTTGGGGATGAGCAGTTCTTC. Encoded protein: CATSEGQGDFGDEQFF.

This clone was counted only a few times. The chain has TRBV27 and TRBJ1-1; tentative D call: TRBD1 (5 bases). Germline-derived CDR1 and CDR2 are MNHEY and SMNVEV (reference sequence). The CDR3 contains 15 residues. With 7 bases removed from V and 4 bases from J, the gap between germline ends came to 19 bases. The CDR3 protein is CASTSRKGLATEAFF. The CDR3 DNA sequence: TGTGCCAGCACCTCGAGGAAGGGACTCGCCACTGAAGCTTTCTTT.

J is TRBJ1-1 and V is TRBV5-4; 8 nucleotides match TRBD1. From germline, CDR1 is SGHNT and CDR2 YYREEE (reference sequence). V was pared by 1 base and J by 1 base, with 6 bases of the junction left unmatched. The CDR3 totals 16 residues. The CDR3 region is CASSLWGGQGNTEAFF. CDR3 DNA sequence: TGTGCCAGCAGCTTGTGGGGAGGACAGGGGAACACTGAAGCTTTCTTT.